The 23 T cell receptor beta chains given below trace back to one sample, sequenced in a study of shared clonotypes between healthy human individuals. Sequenced by immunoSEQ multiplex PCR; TCRdb stores in-frame clones only, minus some. The data contain under 750,000 clones, 55% to 75% of them seen just once; the ten biggest clones take up more than 1.5%. Input material: memory CD4+ T cells sorted from blood. The subset was: CD45RA-negative fraction. All receptors derive from a woman in her twenties or thirties in good health.

J is TRBJ2-2 and V is TRBV4-1; a possible D gene is TRBD1 (5 bases). The V gene lost 6 bases and the J gene lost 5 bases, with 19 bases spanning the gap. CDR1 and CDR2 (germline): MGHRA, YSYEKL. There are 16 residues in the CDR3. CDR3 bases: TGCGCCAGCAGTGCTTTTTTCAGGGTCGAAACCGGGGAGCTGTTTTTT. This codes for CASSAFFRVETGELFF.

Here the CDR3 reads CASSAQGVEAFF. In DNA, the CDR3 is TGTGCCAGCAGTGCCCAGGGGGTTGAAGCTTTCTTT. This chain links TRBV6-5 with TRBJ1-1; 7 bases are shared with TRBD1. After removal of 5 bases from V and 7 bases from J, the junction contained 4 bases not matched to a gene. This CDR3 region has 12 residues. The V gene's germline CDR1 is MNHEY and CDR2 SVGAGI.

The chain joins TRBV6-9 to TRBJ2-5, with 11 positions matching TRBD2. The CDR3 consists of 16 residues. From germline, CDR1 is MNHGY and CDR2 SVAAGI. J lost 3 bases, V lost 3 bases, and 6 bases had no gene match. The CDR3 loop reads CASSYPTSGRKETQYF. The DNA for the CDR3 is TGTGCCAGCAGTTACCCCACTAGCGGGAGAAAAGAGACCCAGTACTTC.

The CDR3 coding sequence is TGTGCCTGGAGTGTATTGGGGGCCCGTGAGACCCAGTACTTC. Translation gives CAWSVLGARETQYF. The rearrangement uses TRBV30 and TRBJ2-5; D is possibly TRBD1 (6 bases). Germline CDR1 and CDR2: GTSNPN and SVGIG (reference sequence). With 0 bases removed from V and 5 bases from J, the gap between germline ends came to 13 bases. There are 14 residues in the CDR3.

The gene calls are TRBV19 and TRBJ2-4; D is uncertain. V was shortened by 4 bases and J by 3 bases, with 13 bases between the two germline ends. Looked up from germline, CDR1 is LNHDA and CDR2 is SQIVND (reference sequence). The CDR3 has 15 residues. The CDR3 nucleotides read TGTGCCAGTAGTACCGGAGAAGGCGGCAAAAACATTCAGTACTTC. Its protein is CASSTGEGGKNIQYF.

This clone was counted a few times. The chain uses TRBV2 and TRBJ1-1, with D tentatively TRBD1 (5 bases). Germline-derived CDR1 and CDR2 are SNHLY and FYNNEI. CDR3 size: 14 residues. The germline V and J ends were trimmed by 4 bases and 5 bases, with 14 bases remaining between them. Here the CDR3 reads CASSGQGGWTEAFF. The CDR3 bases are TGTGCCAGCAGTGGTCAGGGAGGTTGGACTGAAGCTTTCTTT. The full variable domain, with the rest looked up from reference TRBV2 and TRBJ1-1, is EPEVTQTPSHQVTQMGQEVILRCVPISNHLYFYWYRQILGQKVEFLVSFYNNEISEKSEIFDDQFSVERPDGSNFTLKIRSTKLEDSAMYFCASSGQGGWTEAFFGQGTRLTVV.

This rearrangement joins TRBV27 to TRBJ2-7; D perhaps matches TRBD1 (6 bases). Trimming removed 2 bases from V and 5 bases from J, with 13 bases in between. The CDR3 extends over 14 amino acids. Germline V CDR1 and CDR2: MNHEY, SMNVEV (reference sequence). The CDR3 DNA follows: TGTGCCAGCAGTTTACAGAGGGGGTCGGACGAGCAGTACTTC. Its protein is CASSLQRGSDEQYF.

The V call is TRBV5-6, the J call TRBJ1-5; TRBD1 matches at 10 bases. CDR3 length: 15 residues. Germline trimming cut 4 bases from V and 4 bases from J; bases unmatched to any gene: 5. The V gene's germline CDR1 is SGHDT and CDR2 YYEEEE. The CDR3 DNA reads TGTGCCAGCAGCAGAGGGACAGGGGTAAATCAGCCCCAGCATTTT. Protein: CASSRGTGVNQPQHF.

This clone occurred a few times. The rearrangement uses TRBV2 and TRBJ2-7, with D uncertain. The CDR3 spans 14 residues. Germline values: CDR1 SNHLY, CDR2 FYNNEI. V lost 4 bases, J lost 2 bases, and 12 bases lay in between. CDR3 coding DNA: TGTGCCAGCAGTGCTTGGATTACCGCCTACGAGCAGTACTTC. Translating it yields CASSAWITAYEQYF.

The chain couples TRBV28 to TRBJ2-5; D unclear. The germline V gene encodes CDR1 MDHEN and CDR2 SYDVKM. The CDR3 loop spans 12 amino acids. The V gene lost 1 base and the J gene lost 5 bases, with 5 bases spanning the gap. The CDR3 DNA reads TGTGCCAGCAGTTTATACGTGGAGACCCAGTACTTC. It specifies CASSLYVETQYF. Full variable domain (outside the CDR3, taken from reference TRBV28 and TRBJ2-5): DVKVTQSSRYLVKRTGEKVFLECVQDMDHENMFWYRQDPGLGLRLIYFSYDVKMKEKGDIPEGYSVSREKKERFSLILESASTNQTSMYLCASSLYVETQYFGPGTRLLVL.

V and J are TRBV19 and TRBJ2-1, with D possibly TRBD2 on 5 matching bases. V lost 8 bases, J lost 0 bases, and 23 bases lay in between. The CDR3 consists of 18 residues. The V gene's germline CDR1 is LNHDA and CDR2 SQIVND (reference sequence). CDR3 sequence reads: CASQRLELAGGSYNEQFF. The CDR3 DNA follows: TGTGCCAGTCAAAGATTGGAGTTGGCGGGTGGCTCCTACAATGAGCAGTTCTTC. The complete variable domain, with remaining parts taken from reference TRBV19 and TRBJ2-1, reads DGGITQSPKYLFRKEGQNVTLSCEQNLNHDAMYWYRQDPGQGLRLIYYSQIVNDFQKGDIAEGYSVSREKKESFPLTVTSAQKNPTAFYLCASQRLELAGGSYNEQFFGPGTRLTVL.

CDR3 DNA: TGTGCCAGCAGCTTAGGGGTAGGGAACTATGGCTACACCTTC. Its translation is CASSLGVGNYGYTF. This sequence joins TRBV7-9 and TRBJ1-2; no clear D gene. Per the germline V gene, CDR1 is SEHNR and CDR2 is FQNEAQ (reference sequence). V was trimmed by 1 base and J by 2 bases, leaving 8 bases between them. This CDR3 spans 14 amino acids. Full variable domain (rest looked up from reference TRBV7-9 and TRBJ1-2): DTGVSQNPRHKITKRGQNVTFRCDPISEHNRLYWYRQTLGQGPEFLTYFQNEAQLEKSRLLSDRFSAERPKGSFSTLEIQRTEQGDSAMYLCASSLGVGNYGYTFGSGTRLTVV.

V is TRBV6-1 and J is TRBJ2-7; the D gene is possibly TRBD1 (5 bases). V was trimmed by 2 bases and J by 1 base, leaving 9 bases between them. Germline CDR1 and CDR2: MNHNS and SASEGT. The CDR3 totals 14 residues. CDR3 coding DNA: TGTGCCAGCAGTGAAACAGGCCAGTCCTACGAGCAGTACTTC. It specifies CASSETGQSYEQYF.

The V gene is TRBV28, the J gene TRBJ1-4; D may be TRBD1 (6 bases). The germline V gene has CDR1 MDHEN and CDR2 SYDVKM. The V end was cut by 2 bases, the J end by 9 bases, with 16 bases between. This CDR3 region has 15 residues. Here the CDR3 DNA reads TGTGCCAGCAGTTTACGGGGGGGGCGTCGGAAAAAACTGTTTTTT. It specifies CASSLRGGRRKKLFF.

The rearrangement links TRBV5-1 to TRBJ1-3; D gene uncertain. The ends were cut back, 0 bases at V and 0 bases at J, with 10 bases in the middle. This CDR3 comprises 16 residues. Looked up from germline, CDR1 is SGHRS and CDR2 is YFSETQ. CDR3: CASSLDLGSSGNTIYF. The CDR3 DNA reads TGCGCCAGCAGCTTGGATCTGGGAAGCTCTGGAAACACCATATATTTT.

The sample holds one count of this clone. The chain links TRBV10-2 to TRBJ2-1; D is perhaps TRBD1 or TRBD2 (5 bases each). The V gene lost 8 bases and the J gene lost 7 bases, with 12 bases spanning the gap. This CDR3 is 12 amino acids long. Germline V gene sequence: CDR1 WSHSY, CDR2 SAAADI. CDR3 sequence: CASRDPRNEQFF. DNA of the CDR3: TGCGCCAGCCGGGACCCCCGGAATGAGCAGTTCTTC.

This clone turned up a few times. The V gene is TRBV21-1, the J gene TRBJ2-1; the table's D call, TRBD2, was not checked against the DNA. TRBV21-1 is tagged as a pseudogene. The CDR3 runs 15 residues. The CDR3 reads CASQNGVAGLYEQFF. The CDR3 bases are TGTGCCAGCCAAAACGGGGTAGCGGGACTATATGAGCAGTTCTTC.

In its sample, this clone was seen a few times. The genes are TRBV6-1 and TRBJ2-7, with D possibly being TRBD2 (7 bases). CDR1 MNHNS and CDR2 SASEGT come from the germline V gene. Between the trimmed V and J ends, which lost 4 bases and 7 bases, there was a span of 14 bases. The CDR3 is 13 residues long. CDR3 in amino acids: CASSGARGGEQYF. CDR3 nucleotide sequence: TGTGCCAGCAGTGGTGCCAGGGGAGGGGAGCAGTACTTC.

The J gene is TRBJ1-1, the V gene TRBV15; no clear D gene. The CDR3 runs to 15 residues. The germline V gene has CDR1 LNHNV and CDR2 YYDKDF (reference sequence). V was clipped by 0 bases and J by 1 base, with 9 bases between them. The CDR3 region is CATSRDMQPNTEAFF. In DNA, the CDR3 is TGTGCCACCAGCAGAGATATGCAGCCGAACACTGAAGCTTTCTTT.

This clone has just one count. The chain carries TRBV30 and TRBJ2-7; possible D gene TRBD2, 5 bases. Per the germline V gene, CDR1 is GTSNPN and CDR2 is SVGIG (reference sequence). The CDR3 totals 14 residues. V shed 4 bases and J shed 4 bases, with 17 bases lying between them. This CDR3 reads CAWTNGGRRYEQYF. DNA of the CDR3: TGTGCCTGGACCAACGGCGGGCGGAGGTACGAGCAGTACTTC. Together with reference TRBV30 and TRBJ2-7, the CDR3 gives the full variable domain: SQTIHQWPATLVQPVGSPLSLECTVEGTSNPNLYWYRQAAGRGLQLLFYSVGIGQISSEVPQNLSASRPQDRQFILSSKKLLLSDSGFYLCAWTNGGRRYEQYFGPGTRLTVT.

This clone was observed a single time. The chain carries TRBV28 and TRBJ1-1, with 8 bases aligning to TRBD1. This CDR3 has 15 amino acids. CDR1 and CDR2 from the germline V gene are MDHEN and SYDVKM. The trim removed 3 bases at V and 10 bases at J, leaving 13 bases unmatched. CDR3 sequence: CASSLPSAGGFRAFF. As DNA, the CDR3 is TGTGCCAGCAGTTTGCCCTCGGCAGGGGGCTTTCGAGCTTTCTTT. Full variable domain (missing parts from reference TRBV28 and TRBJ1-1): DVKVTQSSRYLVKRTGEKVFLECVQDMDHENMFWYRQDPGLGLRLIYFSYDVKMKEKGDIPEGYSVSREKKERFSLILESASTNQTSMYLCASSLPSAGGFRAFFGQGTRLTVV.

The rearrangement uses TRBV28 and TRBJ1-5; 8 positions match TRBD1. This CDR3 has 16 residues. Germline lookup yields CDR1 MDHEN and CDR2 SYDVKM. V lost 5 bases and J lost 1; bases outside the gene matches: 7. The CDR3 DNA is TGTGCCAGCAGTATGCCTAGACAGGGGAGCAATCAGCCCCAGCATTTT. The encoded protein is CASSMPRQGSNQPQHF.

This clone showed up just a few times. The V gene is TRBV7-2, the J gene TRBJ1-4; D gene unclear. There are 13 residues in the CDR3. Per germline, CDR1 SGHTA and CDR2 FQGNSA. Trimming took 2 bases from V and 8 from J, leaving 9 bases between them. CDR3 sequence reads: CASSLTFREKLFF. The CDR3 DNA is TGTGCCAGCAGCTTAACGTTTCGGGAAAAACTGTTTTTT. The full variable domain, with the rest looked up from reference TRBV7-2 and TRBJ1-4, is GAGVSQSPSNKVTEKGKDVELRCDPISGHTALYWYRQSLGQGLEFLIYFQGNSAPDKSGLPSDRFSAERTGGSVSTLTIQRTQQEDSAVYLCASSLTFREKLFFGSGTQLSVL.